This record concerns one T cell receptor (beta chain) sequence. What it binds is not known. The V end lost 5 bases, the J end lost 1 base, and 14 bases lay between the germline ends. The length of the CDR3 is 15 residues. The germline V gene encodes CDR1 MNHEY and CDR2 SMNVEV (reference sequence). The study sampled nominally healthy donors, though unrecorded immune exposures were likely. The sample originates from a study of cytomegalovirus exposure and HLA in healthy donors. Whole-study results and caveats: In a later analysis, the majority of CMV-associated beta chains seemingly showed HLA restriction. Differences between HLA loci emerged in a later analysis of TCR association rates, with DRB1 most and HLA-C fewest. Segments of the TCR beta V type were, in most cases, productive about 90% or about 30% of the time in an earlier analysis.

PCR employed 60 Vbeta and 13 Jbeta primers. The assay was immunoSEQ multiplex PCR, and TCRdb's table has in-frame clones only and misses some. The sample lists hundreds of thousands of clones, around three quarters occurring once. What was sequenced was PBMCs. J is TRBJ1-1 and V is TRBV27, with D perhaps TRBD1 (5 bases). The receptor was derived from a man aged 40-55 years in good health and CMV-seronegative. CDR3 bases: TGTGCCAGCAGTCCCTTGGGCAGGGCGAACACTGAAGCTTTCTTT. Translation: CASSPLGRANTEAFF.